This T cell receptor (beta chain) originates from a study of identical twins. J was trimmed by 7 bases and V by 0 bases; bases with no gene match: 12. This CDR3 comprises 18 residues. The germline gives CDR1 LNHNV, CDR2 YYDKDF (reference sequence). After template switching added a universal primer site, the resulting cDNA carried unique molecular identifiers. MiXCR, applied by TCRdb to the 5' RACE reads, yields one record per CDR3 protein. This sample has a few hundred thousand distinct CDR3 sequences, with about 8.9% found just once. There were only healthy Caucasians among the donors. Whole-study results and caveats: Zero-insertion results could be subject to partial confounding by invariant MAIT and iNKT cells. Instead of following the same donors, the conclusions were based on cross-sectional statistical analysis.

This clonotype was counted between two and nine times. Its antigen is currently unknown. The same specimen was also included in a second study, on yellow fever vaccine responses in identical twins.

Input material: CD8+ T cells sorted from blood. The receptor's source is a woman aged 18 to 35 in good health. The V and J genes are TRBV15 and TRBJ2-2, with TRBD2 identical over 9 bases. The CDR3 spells CATSRDRASGVADGELFF. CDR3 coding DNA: TGTGCCACCAGCAGAGATCGGGCTAGCGGGGTCGCGGACGGGGAGCTGTTTTTT.